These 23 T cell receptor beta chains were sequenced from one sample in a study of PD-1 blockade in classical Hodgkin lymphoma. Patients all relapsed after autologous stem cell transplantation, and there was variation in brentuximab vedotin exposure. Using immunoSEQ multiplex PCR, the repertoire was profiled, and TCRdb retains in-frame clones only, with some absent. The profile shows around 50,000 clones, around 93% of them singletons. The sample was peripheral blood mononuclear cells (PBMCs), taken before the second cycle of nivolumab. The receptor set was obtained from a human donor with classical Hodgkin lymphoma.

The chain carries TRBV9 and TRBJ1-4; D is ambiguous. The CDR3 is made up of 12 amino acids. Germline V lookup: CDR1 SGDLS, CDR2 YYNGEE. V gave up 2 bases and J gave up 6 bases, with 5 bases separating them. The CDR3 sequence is CASSVTDEKLFF. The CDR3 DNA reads TGTGCCAGCAGCGTCACGGATGAAAAACTGTTTTTT. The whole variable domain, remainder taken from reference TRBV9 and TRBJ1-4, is DSGVTQTPKHLITATGQRVTLRCSPRSGDLSVYWYQQSLDQGLQFLIQYYNGEERAKGNILERFSAQQFPDLHSELNLSSLELGDSALYFCASSVTDEKLFFGSGTQLSVL.

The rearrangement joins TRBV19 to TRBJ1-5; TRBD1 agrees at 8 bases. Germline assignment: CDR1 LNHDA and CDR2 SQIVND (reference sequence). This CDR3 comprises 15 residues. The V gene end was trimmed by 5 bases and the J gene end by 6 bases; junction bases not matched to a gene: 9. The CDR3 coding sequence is TGTGCCAGTAGTCTTACTCAGGGGGCTTCTCAGCCCCAGCATTTT. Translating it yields CASSLTQGASQPQHF.

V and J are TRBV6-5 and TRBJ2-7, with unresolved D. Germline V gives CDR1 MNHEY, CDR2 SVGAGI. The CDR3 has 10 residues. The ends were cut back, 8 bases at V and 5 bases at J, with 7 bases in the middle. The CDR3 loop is CASLLHEQYF. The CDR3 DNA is TGTGCCAGCCTTCTCCACGAGCAGTACTTC.

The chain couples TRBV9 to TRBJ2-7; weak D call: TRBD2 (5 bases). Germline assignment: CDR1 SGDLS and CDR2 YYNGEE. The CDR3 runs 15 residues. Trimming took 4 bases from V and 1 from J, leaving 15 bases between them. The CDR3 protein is CASSRGAEASYEQYF. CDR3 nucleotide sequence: TGTGCCAGCAGCCGTGGTGCGGAGGCTTCCTACGAGCAGTACTTC.

The CDR3 spells CASSQVGQGYTEAFF. In DNA, the CDR3 is TGTGCCAGCAGCCAAGTGGGGCAGGGTTACACTGAAGCTTTCTTT. The chain uses TRBV4-2 and TRBJ1-1, with D tentatively TRBD1 (5 bases). Germline loops: CDR1 LGHNA, CDR2 YNFKEQ. Trimming shortened V by 1 base and J by 3 bases, and 12 bases separated the two germline ends. The CDR3 covers 15 residues.

The CDR3 DNA is TGTGCCAGCAGCCATGACAGGGAGAGGGGCTACACCTTC. Translating it yields CASSHDRERGYTF. V usage is TRBV11-1 and J usage is TRBJ1-2, with 7 bases fitting TRBD1. Trimming at V came to 5 bases and at J to 8 bases, leaving 8 bases not matched to a gene. Germline V gene lookup returns CDR1 SGHAT and CDR2 FQDESV (reference sequence). The CDR3 spans 13 residues.

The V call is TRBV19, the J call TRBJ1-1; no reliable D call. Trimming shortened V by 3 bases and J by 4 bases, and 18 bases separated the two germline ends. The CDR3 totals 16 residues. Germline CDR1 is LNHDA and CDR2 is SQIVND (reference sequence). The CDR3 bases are TGTGCCAGTAGTATCAACCCCACTTGGGTAAGCACTGAAGCTTTCTTT. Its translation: CASSINPTWVSTEAFF.

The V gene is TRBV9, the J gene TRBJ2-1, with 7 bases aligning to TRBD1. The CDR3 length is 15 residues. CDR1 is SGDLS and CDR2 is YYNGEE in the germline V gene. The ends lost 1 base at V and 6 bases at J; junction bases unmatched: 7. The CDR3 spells CASSVTGAPVNEQFF. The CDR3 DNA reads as TGTGCCAGCAGCGTAACAGGGGCCCCCGTCAATGAGCAGTTCTTC.

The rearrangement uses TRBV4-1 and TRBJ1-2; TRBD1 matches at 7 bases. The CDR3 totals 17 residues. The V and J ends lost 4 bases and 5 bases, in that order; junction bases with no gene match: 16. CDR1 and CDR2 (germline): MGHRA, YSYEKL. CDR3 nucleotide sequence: TGCGCCAGCAGCCTAGGGACAGATTTCTTTTCTCCTTATGGCTACACCTTC. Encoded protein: CASSLGTDFFSPYGYTF.

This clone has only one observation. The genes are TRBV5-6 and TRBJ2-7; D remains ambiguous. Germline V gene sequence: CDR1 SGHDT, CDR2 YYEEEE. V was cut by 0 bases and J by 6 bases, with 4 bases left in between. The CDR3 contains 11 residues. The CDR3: CASSLVFEQYF. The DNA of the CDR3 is TGTGCCAGCAGCTTGGTATTCGAGCAGTACTTC.

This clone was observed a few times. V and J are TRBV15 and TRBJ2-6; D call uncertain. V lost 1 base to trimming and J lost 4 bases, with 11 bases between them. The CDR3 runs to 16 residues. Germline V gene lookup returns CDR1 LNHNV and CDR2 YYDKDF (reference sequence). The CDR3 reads CATSRAPGSGANVLTF. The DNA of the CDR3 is TGTGCCACCAGCAGAGCTCCGGGTTCGGGGGCCAACGTCCTGACTTTC.

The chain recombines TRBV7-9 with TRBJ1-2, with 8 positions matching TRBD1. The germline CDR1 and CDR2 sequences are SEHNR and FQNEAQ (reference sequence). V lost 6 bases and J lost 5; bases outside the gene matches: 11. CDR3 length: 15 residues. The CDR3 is CASSRADRDSYGYTF. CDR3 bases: TGTGCCAGCAGTCGCGCGGACAGGGATTCTTATGGCTACACCTTC. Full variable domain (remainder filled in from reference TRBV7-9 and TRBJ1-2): DTGVSQNPRHKITKRGQNVTFRCDPISEHNRLYWYRQTLGQGPEFLTYFQNEAQLEKSRLLSDRFSAERPKGSFSTLEIQRTEQGDSAMYLCASSRADRDSYGYTFGSGTRLTVV.

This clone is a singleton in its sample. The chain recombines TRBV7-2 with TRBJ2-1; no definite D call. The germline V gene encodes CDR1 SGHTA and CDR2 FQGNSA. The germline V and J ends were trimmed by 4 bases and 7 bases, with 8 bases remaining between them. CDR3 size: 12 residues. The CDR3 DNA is TGTGCCAGCAGCTCTGAGAGGAATGAGCAGTTCTTC. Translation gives CASSSERNEQFF.

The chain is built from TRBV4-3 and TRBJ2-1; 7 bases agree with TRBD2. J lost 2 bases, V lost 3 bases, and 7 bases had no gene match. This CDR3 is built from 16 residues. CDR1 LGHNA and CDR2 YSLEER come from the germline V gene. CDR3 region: CASSHLGGTPYNEQFF. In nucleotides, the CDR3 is TGCGCCAGCAGCCACCTGGGGGGGACTCCCTACAATGAGCAGTTCTTC.

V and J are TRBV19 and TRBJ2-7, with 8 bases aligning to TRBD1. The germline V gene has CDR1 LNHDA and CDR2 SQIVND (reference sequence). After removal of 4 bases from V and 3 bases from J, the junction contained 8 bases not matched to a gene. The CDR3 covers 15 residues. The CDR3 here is CASSTTGTGIYEQYF. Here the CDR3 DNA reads TGTGCCAGTAGTACGACCGGGACAGGCATCTACGAGCAGTACTTC.

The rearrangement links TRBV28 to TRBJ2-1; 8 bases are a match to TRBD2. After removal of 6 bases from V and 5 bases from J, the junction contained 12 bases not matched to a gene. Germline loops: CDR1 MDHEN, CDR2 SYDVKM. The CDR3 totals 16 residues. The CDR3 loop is CASSDPRTSPHNEQFF. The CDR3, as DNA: TGTGCCAGCAGCGATCCCCGGACTAGCCCCCACAATGAGCAGTTCTTC.

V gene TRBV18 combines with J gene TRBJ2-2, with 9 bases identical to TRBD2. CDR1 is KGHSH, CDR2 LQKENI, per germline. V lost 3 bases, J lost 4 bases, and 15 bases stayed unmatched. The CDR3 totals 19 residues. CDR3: CASSPPPVDSGGVTGELFF. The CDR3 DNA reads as TGTGCCAGCTCACCCCCCCCCGTGGATAGCGGGGGTGTCACCGGGGAGCTGTTTTTT.

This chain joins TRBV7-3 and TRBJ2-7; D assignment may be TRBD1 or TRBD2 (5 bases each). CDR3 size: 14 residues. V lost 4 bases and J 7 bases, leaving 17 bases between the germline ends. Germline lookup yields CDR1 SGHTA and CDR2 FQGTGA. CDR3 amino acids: CASSSRDGQGEQYF. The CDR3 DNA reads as TGTGCCAGCAGCTCCCGGGACGGTCAAGGGGAGCAGTACTTC.

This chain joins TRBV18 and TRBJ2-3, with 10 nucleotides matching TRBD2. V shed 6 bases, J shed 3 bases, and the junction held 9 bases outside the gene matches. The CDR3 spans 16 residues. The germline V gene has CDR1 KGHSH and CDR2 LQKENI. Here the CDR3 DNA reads TGTGCCAGCTCGCAAAAAAGCGGGGGGGCAACAGATACGCAGTATTTT. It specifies CASSQKSGGATDTQYF.

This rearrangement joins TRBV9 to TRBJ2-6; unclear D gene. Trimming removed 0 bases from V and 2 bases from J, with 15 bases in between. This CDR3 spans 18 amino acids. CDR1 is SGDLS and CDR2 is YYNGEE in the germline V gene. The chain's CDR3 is CASSVGLHLQAGANVLTF. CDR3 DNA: TGTGCCAGCAGCGTAGGGCTTCACCTTCAGGCTGGGGCCAACGTCCTGACTTTC.

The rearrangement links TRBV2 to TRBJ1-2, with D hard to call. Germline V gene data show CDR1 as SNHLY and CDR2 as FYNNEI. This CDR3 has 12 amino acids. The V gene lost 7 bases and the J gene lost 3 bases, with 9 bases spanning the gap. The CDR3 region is CASIGGHYGYTF. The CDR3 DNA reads TGTGCCAGCATTGGAGGGCACTATGGCTACACCTTC.

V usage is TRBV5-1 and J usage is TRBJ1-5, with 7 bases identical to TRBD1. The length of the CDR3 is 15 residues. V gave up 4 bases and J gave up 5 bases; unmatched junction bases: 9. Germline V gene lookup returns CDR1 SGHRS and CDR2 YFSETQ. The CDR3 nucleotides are TGCGCCAGCAGCCCGTCGGGACAGCTAGATCAGCCCCAGCATTTT. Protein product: CASSPSGQLDQPQHF.

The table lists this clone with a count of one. CDR3 DNA: TGTGCTAGTGGTTTCTTCGCGACAAACTACACTGAAGCTTTCTTT. Translated: CASGFFATNYTEAFF. V and J are TRBV12-5 and TRBJ1-1; D gene ambiguous. Trimming stripped 3 bases from V and 3 bases from J, with 14 bases between. This CDR3 has 15 residues. Germline lookup yields CDR1 LGHNT and CDR2 FRNRAP. Full variable domain (outside the CDR3, taken from reference TRBV12-5 and TRBJ1-1): DARVTQTPRHKVTEMGQEVTMRCQPILGHNTVFWYRQTMMQGLELLAYFRNRAPLDDSGMPKDRFSAEMPDATLATLKIQPSEPRDSAVYFCASGFFATNYTEAFFGQGTRLTVV.